This T cell receptor (beta chain) was observed in a study of T cells in Graves' hyperthyroidism and ophthalmopathy (dated by TCRdb to about 2019). About the study as a whole: A discovery cohort of about a hundred patients, about 40 with Graves' ophthalmopathy and 57 with stable Graves' hyperthyroidism, was used to find distinguishing TCR V-J signatures. Prospective prediction of ophthalmopathy was tested in an independent validation cohort of 18 to 20 hyperthyroidism patients and 17 patients who later progressed to ophthalmopathy. For training and testing, the 100 or so patients in the discovery cohort were randomly divided in a 7:3 ratio. Thyroid tissue and blood T-cell repertoires from six Graves' hyperthyroidism patients were also compared in the study. Once sampling was done, hyperthyroidism patients were given methimazole at a starting dose of 30 mg daily, whereas ophthalmopathy patients were given high-dose intravenous methylprednisolone. According to the paper, TCR Vbeta CDR3 sequencing was carried out on about 140 peripheral blood samples, which came from more than 40 ophthalmopathy, under 85 hyperthyroidism and about 17 progressor patients.

The V end loses 5 bases and the J end loses 6 bases, and a stretch of 16 bases separates them. Measured from the cysteine to the phenylalanine, the CDR3 is 15 residues long. Just CDR3 DNA is preserved here, 45 bases in frame from base 1. CDR1 and CDR2 (SGHTA, FQGNSA) derive from the germline V gene. Study-wide findings and limitations: No statistical method was used to fix the sample size in advance, and group allocation was not hidden from the investigators. A 13 V-J signature model separated ophthalmopathy from stable hyperthyroidism, with approximately 86% sensitivity and 81.08% specificity in cross-validation and 80%/75% in testing. Most expanded thyroid clonotypes (frequency above 0.001) were also found in blood, which suggests that blood repertoires may mirror thyroid immune responses. In validation, progression to ophthalmopathy was predicted by the model with roughly 69% sensitivity and around 76% specificity, a median of approximately 7.1 months before onset.

Regarding this clonotype: There is no known antigen for this receptor. Within one base of it there is no much larger clone, and no base qualities were kept.

Graves' hyperthyroidism was defined as stable when no progression to ophthalmopathy occurred over 18 months of follow-up. Hyperthyroidism patients were newly diagnosed, with disease duration under 2 months, and aged 18 to 65 years. The study excluded patients with uncontrolled infections, other autoimmune diseases, pregnancy or lactation. Clinical symptoms, serum thyroxine and TRAb, thyroid ultrasound, and orbital computed tomography formed the basis for the diagnoses. Total RNA was extracted using Trizol reagent, and RNA quality was assessed on an Agilent 2100 Bioanalyzer. The TCR beta CDR3 regions were amplified from the RNA transcripts. The first round of RT-PCR for the TCR CDR3 was performed with the HTBI primer set and the Qiagen OneStep RT-PCR kit. Libraries were constructed in a second round of multiplex PCR, after which size selection and purification were performed. Paired-end sequencing of the libraries was performed with 100 bp reads on an Illumina HiSeq2000. The paper's processing steps were these. SOAPnuke was used to process the raw data, with reads discarded if the reads contained adapters or uncalled bases, had a mean Phred below 15, or lacked an exact constant-primer or identifier match. High-quality paired reads were merged with COPE v1.2.5, and unique nucleotide sequences were defined as clonotypes. MiTCR v1.1 was used to align the clonotypes against IMGT TRBV, TRBD and TRBJ reference segments. Analysis was restricted to V-J combinations with a frequency above 0.0001, which covered roughly 99% of repertoires. The TCS score was defined as F50 (clonal expansion) divided by E x V (chaos), with BLOSUM62-based TCRdist calculated between CDR3 peptides within each V-J. Welch's t-statistics and random forest reduced approximately 520 V-J features to 13, which were used in a naive Bayes classifier (R e1071). Thyroid-blood repertoire similarity was quantified with the Morisita-Horn index. TCRdb handled the public reads itself, with Q25 trimming in fastp and clone calling in MiXCR, and kept productive beta chains. Rows merge per CDR3 protein into single entries with the most common DNA and genes. TCRdb, rather than the study authors, made the V and J calls. The sample table contains 610,000 or so distinct CDR3 sequences; only one count was recorded for about 45% of them. More than 7.5% of the sample is in the top ten clones.

Sequencing was performed on peripheral blood or thyroid tissue (not recorded which). The source of this sequence is a woman between 18 and 30 years old with Graves' hyperthyroidism. The chain couples TRBV7-2 to TRBJ1-4; possibly the D gene is TRBD1, per 5 matching bases. Here is the DNA: TGTGCCAGCAGCAACTCTCCGGGGGGTGATGAAAAACTGTTTTTT. This is translated as CASSNSPGGDEKLFF.